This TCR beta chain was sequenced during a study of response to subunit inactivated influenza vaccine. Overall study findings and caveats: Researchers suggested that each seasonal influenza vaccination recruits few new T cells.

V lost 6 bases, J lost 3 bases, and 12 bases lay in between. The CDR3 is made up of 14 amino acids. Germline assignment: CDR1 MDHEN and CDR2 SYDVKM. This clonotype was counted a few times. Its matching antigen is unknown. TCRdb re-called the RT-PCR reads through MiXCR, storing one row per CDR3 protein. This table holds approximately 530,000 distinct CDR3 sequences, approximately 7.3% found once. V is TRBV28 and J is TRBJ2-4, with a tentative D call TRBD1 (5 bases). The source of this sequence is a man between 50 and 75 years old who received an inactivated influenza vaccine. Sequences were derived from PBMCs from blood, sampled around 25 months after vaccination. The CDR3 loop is CASSQGWGKNIQYF. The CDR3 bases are TGTGCCAGCAGCCAGGGATGGGGCAAAAACATTCAGTACTTC.